The 20 T cell receptor beta chains presented below share a single source sample, sequenced in a study of T cells in Graves' hyperthyroidism and ophthalmopathy. RNA transcripts were the template for amplifying TCR beta CDR3 regions. The HTBI primer set drove a first-round RT-PCR of the TCR CDR3. MiXCR was run by TCRdb on the multiplex PCR reads, yielding one entry per CDR3 protein. The sample has hundreds of thousands of distinct CDR3 sequences; around 25% are singletons. Sequencing was done on a sample of blood. Every receptor here comes from a man in his fifties with Graves' hyperthyroidism.

The chain recombines TRBV7-6 with TRBJ2-1, with D possibly being TRBD1 (5 bases). The CDR3 has 13 residues. From germline, CDR1 is SGHVS and CDR2 FNYEAQ. Trimming took off 1 base at V and 13 bases at J, with 14 bases between the two ends. As DNA, the CDR3 is TGTGCCAGCAGCTTAGAAGGGGTAGTCCCCCAGTTCTTC. As protein: CASSLEGVVPQFF.

This clonotype has a count of ten or more. The CDR3 nucleotides read TGCGCCAGCAGCTTGGCTCTAGCGGGCACAGATACGCAGTATTTT. This translates into CASSLALAGTDTQYF. This sequence joins TRBV5-1 and TRBJ2-3; TRBD2 aligns across 7 bases. The J segment lost 1 base and the V segment lost 0 bases, leaving 2 bases of the junction unmatched. The germline CDR1 and CDR2 sequences are SGHRS and YFSETQ. CDR3 size: 15 residues.

This clonotype was detected only a few times. The genes are TRBV7-9 and TRBJ2-2, with 7 bases aligning to TRBD2. After removal of 5 bases from V and 2 bases from J, the junction contained 5 bases not matched to a gene. CDR1 and CDR2 from the germline V gene are SEHNR and FQNEAQ (reference sequence). The CDR3 runs 15 residues. The CDR3 nucleotides are TGTGCCAGCAGCCGCGGGGGACTAAACACCGGGGAGCTGTTTTTT. This encodes CASSRGGLNTGELFF.

Note on this clonotype: One end of the junction fails to match germline, which may point to a read error. The chain recombines TRBV9 with TRBJ1-1, with TRBD1 matching 9 bases. Germline CDR1 reads SGDLS; CDR2 reads YYNGEE. This CDR3 is 15 amino acids long. CDR3 coding DNA: TGTGCCAGCAACGTAGGGGGGGGACAGGGCACTGAAGCTTTCTTT. Protein product: CASNVGGGQGTEAFF.

This clonotype was seen at least ten times. CDR3 DNA: TGTGCCAGCAGCTTGACAGGGGCCCAAGAGACCCAGTACTTC. It is translated as CASSLTGAQETQYF. V and J are TRBV11-2 and TRBJ2-5, with 8 bases aligning to TRBD1. The V gene's germline CDR1 is SGHAT and CDR2 FQNNGV. Unmatched junction bases numbered 1, after V lost 3 bases and J lost 1 base. This CDR3 has 14 amino acids.

V is TRBV20-1 and J is TRBJ2-7; possibly TRBD1 for D (6 bases). The V gene's germline CDR1 is DFQATT and CDR2 SNEGSKA (reference sequence). Trimming removed 5 bases from V and 0 bases from J, with 14 bases in between. The CDR3 runs to 14 residues. The CDR3 region is CSAGVDSPSYEQYF. In DNA, the CDR3 is TGCAGTGCTGGGGTGGACAGCCCCTCCTACGAGCAGTACTTC.

The J gene is TRBJ2-3, the V gene TRBV5-1; 9 nucleotides match TRBD1. Germline lookup yields CDR1 SGHRS and CDR2 YFSETQ. This CDR3 comprises 17 residues. The junction had 10 bases not matched to a gene; V was cut back by 0 bases and J by 5 bases. CDR3 residues: CASSLAGGTGLKDTQYF. CDR3 DNA sequence: TGCGCCAGCAGCTTGGCAGGAGGGACAGGGCTAAAAGATACGCAGTATTTT.

Many counts were recorded for this clonotype. The chain carries TRBV5-6 and TRBJ2-5; no reliable D call. The CDR3 has 13 residues. Per germline, CDR1 SGHDT and CDR2 YYEEEE. Between the trimmed V and J ends, which lost 4 bases and 7 bases, there was a span of 14 bases. CDR3 sequence: CASSPYSAGTQYF. In DNA form, the CDR3 reads TGTGCCAGCAGCCCCTACAGTGCAGGGACCCAGTACTTC.

The CDR3 spells CASSLGAYSGSWSYEQYF. As DNA, the CDR3 is TGCGCCAGCAGCTTGGGGGCTTATAGCGGGTCTTGGTCCTACGAGCAGTACTTC. V usage is TRBV5-1 and J usage is TRBJ2-7; 7 nucleotides line up with TRBD2. Germline CDR1 SGHRS, CDR2 YFSETQ. CDR3 size: 18 residues. J gave up 1 base and V 0 bases, and 13 bases lay outside the gene matches.

This clonotype was seen only a few times. This chain links TRBV4-1 with TRBJ2-1, with a possible D match to TRBD1 (6 bases). The CDR3 contains 16 residues. Per the germline V gene, CDR1 is MGHRA and CDR2 is YSYEKL. V lost 5 bases to trimming and J lost 0 bases, with 14 bases between them. CDR3 protein: CASSVKQGSSYNEQFF. CDR3 bases: TGCGCCAGCAGCGTAAAACAGGGTAGCTCCTACAATGAGCAGTTCTTC.

This clonotype was seen more than once but under ten times. The chain employs TRBV20-1 and TRBJ2-5; the match to TRBD2 covers 9 bases. This CDR3 is built from 15 residues. Germline V gene lookup returns CDR1 DFQATT and CDR2 SNEGSKA (reference sequence). V gave up 5 bases and J gave up 2 bases; unmatched junction bases: 9. As DNA, the CDR3 is TGCAGTGCTGGAGCCGGGACTAGCAGTCAAGAGACCCAGTACTTC. Protein sequence: CSAGAGTSSQETQYF.

In this sample, this clonotype turned up a few times. V usage is TRBV7-6 and J usage is TRBJ2-2; D remains unclear. Germline-derived CDR1 and CDR2 are SGHVS and FNYEAQ. The CDR3 is 17 residues long. Trimming removed 2 bases at V and 4 bases at J, with 17 bases between. The CDR3 coding sequence is TGTGCCAGCAGCTTAACGATGGCTAGTAAAAGCACCGGGGAGCTGTTTTTT. Protein sequence: CASSLTMASKSTGELFF.

This chain joins TRBV12-3 or TRBV12-4 and TRBJ2-3, with a weak D call TRBD2 (6 bases). The CDR3 is made up of 15 amino acids. The V end lost 6 bases, the J end lost 3 bases, and 16 bases lay between the germline ends. CDR3 region: CASSHRGLRTDTQYF. In DNA form, the CDR3 reads TGTGCCAGCAGCCATCGGGGGTTGAGGACAGATACGCAGTATTTT.

This chain uses TRBV5-1 with TRBJ1-1; 8 positions match TRBD1. CDR3 length: 14 amino acids. Germline CDR1 reads SGHRS; CDR2 reads YFSETQ. After removal of 4 bases from V and 1 base from J, the junction contained 3 bases not matched to a gene. This chain's CDR3 is CASSVGTGNTEAFF. In DNA, the CDR3 is TGCGCCAGCAGCGTGGGGACAGGGAACACTGAAGCTTTCTTT. Together with reference TRBV5-1 and TRBJ1-1, the CDR3 gives the full variable domain: KAGVTQTPRYLIKTRGQQVTLSCSPISGHRSVSWYQQTPGQGLQFLFEYFSETQRNKGNFPGRFSGRQFSNSRSEMNVSTLELGDSALYLCASSVGTGNTEAFFGQGTRLTVV.

A few counts support this clonotype. This chain connects TRBV6-1 to TRBJ1-4; TRBD1 is a possible D gene (5 bases). Trimming left V 0 bases short and J 0 bases short, with 17 bases between. CDR1 MNHNS and CDR2 SASEGT come from the germline V gene. CDR3 length: 19 amino acids. DNA for the CDR3: TGTGCCAGCAGTGAAGCGGCGGCCTGGCAGGGACCAACTAATGAAAAACTGTTTTTT. Translated: CASSEAAAWQGPTNEKLFF.

This clonotype was observed a handful of times. This chain links TRBV5-1 with TRBJ1-2; tentative D call: TRBD1 (5 bases). The CDR3 extends over 13 amino acids. The germline CDR1 and CDR2 sequences are SGHRS and YFSETQ. V was cut by 0 bases and J by 4 bases, with 7 bases left in between. The CDR3 DNA follows: TGCGCCAGCAGCTTGGACGGGGGCTATGGCTACACCTTC. It codes for CASSLDGGYGYTF.

A single count supports this clonotype. A much larger clone is a single base away; this may be a read error. DNA of the CDR3: TGTGCCAGCAGCTTGCCAGCGGGAGGGGGAGAGACCCGGTACTTC. It specifies CASSLPAGGGETRYF. The gene calls are TRBV7-2 and TRBJ2-5; 10 nucleotides line up with TRBD2. The V gene's germline CDR1 is SGHTA and CDR2 FQGNSA. CDR3 length: 15 residues.

This clonotype came up a few times. The chain joins TRBV6-1 to TRBJ2-7; TRBD2 matches 9 bases. The germline CDR1 and CDR2 sequences are MNHNS and SASEGT. V lost 5 bases to trimming and J lost 4 bases; unmatched junction nucleotides: 9. This CDR3 has 15 amino acids. The CDR3 sequence: CASSPAGGGYYEQYF. The CDR3 DNA reads TGTGCCAGCAGTCCGGCGGGGGGGGGTTATTACGAGCAGTACTTC.

This clonotype was seen ten or more times. The J gene is TRBJ2-7, the V gene TRBV2; the D gene is possibly TRBD1 (8 bases). CDR3 length: 16 residues. Trimming cost V 5 bases and J 2 bases, with 19 bases left between them. In germline, CDR1 is SNHLY, CDR2 FYNNEI. The CDR3 here is CASSKDRAGVTYEQYF. The CDR3 bases are TGTGCCAGCAGTAAGGACAGGGCGGGAGTTACCTACGAGCAGTACTTC.

This rearrangement joins TRBV3-1 to TRBJ2-5, with 8 bases matching TRBD2. The CDR3 is made up of 15 amino acids. Trimming removed 1 base from V and 2 bases from J; junction bases left unmatched: 3. Germline V gene lookup returns CDR1 LGHDT and CDR2 YNNKEL (reference sequence). CDR3 protein: CASSQVAGLQETQYF. CDR3 DNA: TGTGCCAGCAGCCAAGTAGCGGGACTGCAAGAGACCCAGTACTTC.